This entry is about one T cell receptor beta chain. This record belongs to a study of T-cell memory formation after mild COVID-19. The germline gives CDR1 SEHNR, CDR2 FQNEAQ (reference sequence). V dropped 4 bases and J dropped 1 base, with 13 bases sitting between them. The CDR3 is 15 amino acids. TCRdb fed the 5' RACE reads into MiXCR, producing one record per CDR3 protein. The sample has under 300,000 distinct CDR3 sequences; 7.5% to 9.5% are singletons. The receptor was isolated from a man between 18 and 35 years old who had mild COVID-19 (a few samples of this study predate the infection). Cell type and time point are not known. Sequenced material: PBMCs or a T cell subset sorted from them (not recorded which). This chain connects TRBV7-9 to TRBJ1-1; D uncertain. The DNA of the CDR3 is TGTGCCAGCAGCTCTATGGGGTTGCGGAACACTGAAGCTTTCTTT. Its protein is CASSSMGLRNTEAFF.